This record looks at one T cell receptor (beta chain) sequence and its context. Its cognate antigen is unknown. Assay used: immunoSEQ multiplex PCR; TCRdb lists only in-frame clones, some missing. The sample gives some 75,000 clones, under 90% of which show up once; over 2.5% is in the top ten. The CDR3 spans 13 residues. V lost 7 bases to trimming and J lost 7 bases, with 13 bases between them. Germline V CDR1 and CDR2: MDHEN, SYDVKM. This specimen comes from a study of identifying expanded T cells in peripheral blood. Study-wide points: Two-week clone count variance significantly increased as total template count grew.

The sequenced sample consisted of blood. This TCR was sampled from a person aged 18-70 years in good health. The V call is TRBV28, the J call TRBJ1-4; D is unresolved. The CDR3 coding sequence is TGTGCCAGCATAGGGAGCCGCCTTGAAAAACTGTTTTTT. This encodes CASIGSRLEKLFF.